Below, 3 T cell receptor beta chains from the same sample are listed, as sequenced in a study of blood T cell repertoires in COVID-19. The data were produced by immunoSEQ multiplex PCR, yet TCRdb's version contains in-frame clones alone and is incomplete. This sample has some 68,000 clones; roughly nine tenths occur once, and the top ten carry less than 9%. Sequenced: peripheral blood. These receptors were collected from a man between 35 and 55 years old with COVID-19, enrolled during active disease.

The V call is TRBV5-1, the J call TRBJ1-6; the match to TRBD1 covers 7 bases. V lost 3 bases and J lost 8; bases outside the gene matches: 5. From germline, CDR1 is SGHRS and CDR2 YFSETQ. The CDR3 contains 14 residues. The CDR3 bases are TGCGCCAGCAGCTCACAGGGGAATGATTCACCCCTCCACTTT. Its protein product is CASSSQGNDSPLHF.

This chain joins TRBV25-1 and TRBJ2-1; TRBD1 matches at 9 bases. CDR3 length equals 15 residues. V lost 4 bases, J lost 7 bases, and 8 bases stayed unmatched. CDR1 and CDR2 (germline): MGHDK, SYGVNS. The CDR3 nucleotides are TGTGCCAGCAGTGGGATCCGACAGGGGGGAAATGAGCAGTTCTTC. Amino acid sequence: CASSGIRQGGNEQFF.

The chain links TRBV29-1 to TRBJ2-3; 7 bases are a match to TRBD1. The V and J ends lost 7 bases and 4 bases, in that order; junction bases with no gene match: 5. CDR3 size: 12 residues. The V gene's germline CDR1 is SQVTM and CDR2 ANQGSEA. CDR3 protein: CSADRTADTQYF. The CDR3 region has the DNA TGCAGCGCGGACAGGACCGCAGATACGCAGTATTTT.